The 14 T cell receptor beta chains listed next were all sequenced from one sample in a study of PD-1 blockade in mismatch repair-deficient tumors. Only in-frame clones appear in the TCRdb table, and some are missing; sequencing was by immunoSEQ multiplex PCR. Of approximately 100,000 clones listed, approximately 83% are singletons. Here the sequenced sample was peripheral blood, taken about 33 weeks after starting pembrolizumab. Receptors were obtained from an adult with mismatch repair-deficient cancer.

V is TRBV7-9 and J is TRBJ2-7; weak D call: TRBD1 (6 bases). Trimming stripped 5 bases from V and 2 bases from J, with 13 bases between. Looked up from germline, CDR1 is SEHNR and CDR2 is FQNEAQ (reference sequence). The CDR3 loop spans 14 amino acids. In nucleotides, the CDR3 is TGTGCCAGCAGCCAATCAGGGGCGGCCTACGAGCAGTACTTC. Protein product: CASSQSGAAYEQYF.

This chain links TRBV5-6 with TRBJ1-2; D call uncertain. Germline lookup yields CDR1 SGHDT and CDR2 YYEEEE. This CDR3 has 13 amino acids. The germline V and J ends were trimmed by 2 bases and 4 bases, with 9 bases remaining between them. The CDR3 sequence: CASSFQDAYGYTF. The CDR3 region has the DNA TGTGCCAGCAGCTTTCAGGACGCCTATGGCTACACCTTC.

CDR3 loop: CASSHRGQGYYNEQFF. The CDR3 coding sequence is TGTGCCAGCAGTCACAGGGGACAGGGATACTACAATGAGCAGTTCTTC. J is TRBJ2-1 and V is TRBV27; TRBD1 aligns across 9 bases. This CDR3 is built from 16 residues. V lost 5 bases and J lost 3; bases outside the gene matches: 8. From germline, CDR1 is MNHEY and CDR2 SMNVEV (reference sequence).

In nucleotides, the CDR3 is TGTGCCAGCAGTCCTAGGGACAGGGGATCGCATGGCTACACCTTC. The encoded protein is CASSPRDRGSHGYTF. The chain employs TRBV27 and TRBJ1-2; 10 bases line up with TRBD1. The V and J ends lost 5 bases and 6 bases, in that order; junction bases with no gene match: 9. The CDR3 contains 15 residues. CDR1 and CDR2 from the germline V gene are MNHEY and SMNVEV (reference sequence).

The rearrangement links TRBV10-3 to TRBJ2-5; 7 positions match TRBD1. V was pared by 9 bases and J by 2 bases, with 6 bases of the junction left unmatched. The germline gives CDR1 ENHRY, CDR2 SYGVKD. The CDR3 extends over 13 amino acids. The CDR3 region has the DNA TGTGCCATGGGCGCAGGGGGTCAAGAGACCCAGTACTTC. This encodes CAMGAGGQETQYF.

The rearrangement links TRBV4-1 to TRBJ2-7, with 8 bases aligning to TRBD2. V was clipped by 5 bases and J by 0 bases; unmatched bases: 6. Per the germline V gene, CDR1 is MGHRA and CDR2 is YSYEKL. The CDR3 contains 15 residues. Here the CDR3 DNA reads TGCGCCAGCAGCACGACTAGCGACAGCTCCTACGAGCAGTACTTC. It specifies CASSTTSDSSYEQYF.

The chain's CDR3 is CASSLGLRSETGNTIYF. CDR3 sequence (DNA): TGTGCCAGCAGCTTGGGCCTTCGTAGCGAGACTGGAAACACCATATATTTT. V usage is TRBV5-6 and J usage is TRBJ1-3; D is uncertain. CDR1 and CDR2 from the germline V gene are SGHDT and YYEEEE. The CDR3 covers 17 residues. V was clipped by 0 bases and J by 2 bases, with 15 bases between them.

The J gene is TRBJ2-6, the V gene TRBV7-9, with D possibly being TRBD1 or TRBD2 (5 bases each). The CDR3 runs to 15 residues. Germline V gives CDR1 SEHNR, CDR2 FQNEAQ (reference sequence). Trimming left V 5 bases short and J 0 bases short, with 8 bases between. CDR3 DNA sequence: TGTGCCAGCAGCCCGGGACCCTCTGGGGCCAACGTCCTGACTTTC. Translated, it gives CASSPGPSGANVLTF.

As DNA, the CDR3 is TGTGCCATCAGTGAGGTAGACACTGGAAACACCATATATTTT. This codes for CAISEVDTGNTIYF. J is TRBJ1-3 and V is TRBV10-3; no definite D call. Between the trimmed V and J ends, which lost 2 bases and 2 bases, there was a span of 7 bases. Germline values: CDR1 ENHRY, CDR2 SYGVKD. This CDR3 region has 14 residues.

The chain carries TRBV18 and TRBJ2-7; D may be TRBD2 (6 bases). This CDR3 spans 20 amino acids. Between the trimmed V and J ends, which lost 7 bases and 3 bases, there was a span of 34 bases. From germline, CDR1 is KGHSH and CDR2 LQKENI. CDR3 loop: CASFSSGRGTPTPINYEQYF. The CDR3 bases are TGTGCCAGCTTTTCCTCGGGCCGAGGGACTCCGACACCAATTAACTACGAGCAGTACTTC.

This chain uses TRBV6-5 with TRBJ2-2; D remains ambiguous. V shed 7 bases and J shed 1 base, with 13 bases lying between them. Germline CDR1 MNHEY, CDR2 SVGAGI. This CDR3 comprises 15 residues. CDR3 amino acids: CASTSRGGNTGELFF. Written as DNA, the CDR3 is TGTGCCAGCACCTCGAGAGGTGGGAACACCGGGGAGCTGTTTTTT.

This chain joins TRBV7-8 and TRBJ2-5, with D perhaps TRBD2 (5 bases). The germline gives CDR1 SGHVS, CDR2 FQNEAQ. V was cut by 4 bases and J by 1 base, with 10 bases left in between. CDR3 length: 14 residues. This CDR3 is CASSSPGGQETQYF. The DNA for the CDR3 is TGTGCCAGCAGCTCCCCAGGAGGCCAAGAGACCCAGTACTTC. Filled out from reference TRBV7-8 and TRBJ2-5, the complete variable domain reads GAGVSQSPRYKVAKRGQDVALRCDPISGHVSLFWYQQALGQGPEFLTYFQNEAQLDKSGLPSDRFFAERPEGSVSTLKIQRTQQEDSAVYLCASSSPGGQETQYFGPGTRLLVL.

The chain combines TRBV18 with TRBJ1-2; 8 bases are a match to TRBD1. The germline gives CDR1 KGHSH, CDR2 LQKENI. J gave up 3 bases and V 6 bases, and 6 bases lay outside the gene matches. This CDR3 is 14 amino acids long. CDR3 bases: TGTGCCAGCTCTACTCAGGGGGCTTACTATGGCTACACCTTC. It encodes CASSTQGAYYGYTF. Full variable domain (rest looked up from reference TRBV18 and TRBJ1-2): NAGVMQNPRHLVRRRGQEARLRCSPMKGHSHVYWYRQLPEEGLKFMVYLQKENIIDESGMPKERFSAEFPKEGPSILRIQQVVRGDSAAYFCASSTQGAYYGYTFGSGTRLTVV.

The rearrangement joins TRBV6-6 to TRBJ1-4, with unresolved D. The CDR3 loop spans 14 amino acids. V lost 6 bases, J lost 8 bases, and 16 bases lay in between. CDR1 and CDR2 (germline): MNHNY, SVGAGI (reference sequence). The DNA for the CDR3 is TGTGCCAGCAGAACCGGGAGTGTGGGAGAAAAACTGTTTTTT. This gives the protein CASRTGSVGEKLFF.